The present T cell receptor beta chain was sequenced within a study of T cells in localized non-small cell lung cancer. The table came from immunoSEQ multiplex PCR; TCRdb's copy has only in-frame clones and leaves some out. The repertoire has approximately 150,000 clones, around 89% of them found once; the top ten carry around 1.7%. This CDR3 comprises 14 residues. V was trimmed by 0 bases and J by 1 base, leaving 7 bases between them. CDR1 is LNHNV and CDR2 is YYDKDF in the germline V gene (reference sequence). This receptor was identified in a female donor aged 60 or older with stage I lung adenocarcinoma. The source was peripheral blood, collected before any cancer treatment. The chain employs TRBV15 and TRBJ2-7, with D uncertain. The DNA of the CDR3 is TGTGCCACCAGCAGAGATAGGTCTTCCTACGAGCAGTACTTC. Translated: CATSRDRSSYEQYF.